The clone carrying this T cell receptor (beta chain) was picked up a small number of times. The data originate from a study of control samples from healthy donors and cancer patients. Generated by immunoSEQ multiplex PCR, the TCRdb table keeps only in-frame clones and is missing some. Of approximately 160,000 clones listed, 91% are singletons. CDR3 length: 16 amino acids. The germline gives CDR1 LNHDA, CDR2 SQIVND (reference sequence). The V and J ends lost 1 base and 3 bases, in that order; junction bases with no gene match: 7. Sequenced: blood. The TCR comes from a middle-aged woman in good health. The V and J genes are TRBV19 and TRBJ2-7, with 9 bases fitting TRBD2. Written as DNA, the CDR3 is TGTGCCAGTAGTATAGGGCTAGCGGGGCTCGGCTACGAGCAGTACTTC. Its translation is CASSIGLAGLGYEQYF.